This is a list of T cell receptor beta chains from one sample in a study of cytomegalovirus exposure and HLA in healthy donors. Method: immunoSEQ multiplex PCR; TCRdb's copy keeps in-frame clones and lacks some. The data contain approximately 73,000 clones, 85% to 95% of them singletons. Source material: PBMCs. Every receptor here comes from a man aged 18-30 years in good health and CMV-seronegative. Each CDR3 is given without its conserved first and last residue.

j_gene | v_gene | CDR3aa
TRBJ2-3 | TRBV29-1 | SATSVRTDTQY
TRBJ2-3 | TRBV28 | ASSLDAGGGADTQY
TRBJ1-5 | TRBV27 | ASSSTSTGIGQPQH
TRBJ2-7 | TRBV23-1 | ASSQSLMWTSGGGCEQY
TRBJ2-3 | TRBV14 | ASSPMDRSFGTDTQY
TRBJ1-4 | TRBV11-2 | ASSPGTGGGEKLF
TRBJ1-4 | TRBV5-5 | ASSFRQGGEKLF
TRBJ2-7 | TRBV2 | AQRGGSYEQY
TRBJ1-1 | TRBV11-2 | ASSLSRSNTEAF
TRBJ1-1 | TRBV14 | ASSQVMNTEAF
TRBJ1-5 | TRBV13 | ASSFGGFNQPQH
TRBJ2-3 | TRBV11-3 | ASSSPGTDSTDTQY
TRBJ1-3 | TRBV10-1 | ASSDRDRAGNTIY